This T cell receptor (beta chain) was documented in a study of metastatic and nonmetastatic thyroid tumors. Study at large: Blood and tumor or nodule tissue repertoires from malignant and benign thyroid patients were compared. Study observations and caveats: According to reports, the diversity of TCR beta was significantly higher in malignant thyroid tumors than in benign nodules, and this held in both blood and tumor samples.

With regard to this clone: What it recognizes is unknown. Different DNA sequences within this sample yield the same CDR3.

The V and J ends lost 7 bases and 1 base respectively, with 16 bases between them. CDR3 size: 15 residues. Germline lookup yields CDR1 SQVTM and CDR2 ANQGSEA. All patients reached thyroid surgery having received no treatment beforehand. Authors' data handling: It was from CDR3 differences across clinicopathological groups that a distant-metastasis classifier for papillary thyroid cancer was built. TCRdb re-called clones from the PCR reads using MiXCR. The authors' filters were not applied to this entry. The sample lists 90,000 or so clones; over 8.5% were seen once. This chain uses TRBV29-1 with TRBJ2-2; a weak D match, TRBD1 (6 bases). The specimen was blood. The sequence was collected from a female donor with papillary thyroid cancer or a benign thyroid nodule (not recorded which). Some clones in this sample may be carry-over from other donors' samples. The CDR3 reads CSALPGTKNTGELFF. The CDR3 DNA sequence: TGCAGCGCCCTACCCGGGACAAAGAACACCGGGGAGCTGTTTTTT.